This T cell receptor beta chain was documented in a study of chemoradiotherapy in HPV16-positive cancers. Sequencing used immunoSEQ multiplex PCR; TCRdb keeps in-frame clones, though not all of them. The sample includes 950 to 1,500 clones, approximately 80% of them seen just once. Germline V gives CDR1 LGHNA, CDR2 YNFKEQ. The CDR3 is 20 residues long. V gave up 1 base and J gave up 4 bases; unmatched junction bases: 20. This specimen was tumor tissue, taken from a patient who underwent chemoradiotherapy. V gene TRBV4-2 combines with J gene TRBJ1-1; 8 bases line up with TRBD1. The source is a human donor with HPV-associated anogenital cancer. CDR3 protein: CASSQAVSSGGYGTATEAFF. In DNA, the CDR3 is TGTGCCAGCAGCCAAGCGGTATCATCAGGGGGCTACGGGACTGCCACTGAAGCTTTCTTT.